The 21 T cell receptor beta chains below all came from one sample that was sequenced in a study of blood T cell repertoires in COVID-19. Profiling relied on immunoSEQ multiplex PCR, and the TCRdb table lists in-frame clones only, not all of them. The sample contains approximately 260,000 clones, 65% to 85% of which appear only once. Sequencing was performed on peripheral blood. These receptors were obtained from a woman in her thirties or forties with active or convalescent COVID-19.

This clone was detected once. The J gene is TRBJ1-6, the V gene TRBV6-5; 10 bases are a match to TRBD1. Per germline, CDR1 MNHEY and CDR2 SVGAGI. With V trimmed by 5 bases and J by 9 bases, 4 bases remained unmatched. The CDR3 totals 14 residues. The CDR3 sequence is CASSPGTGVSPLHF. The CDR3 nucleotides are TGTGCCAGCAGTCCCGGGACAGGGGTTTCACCCCTCCACTTT.

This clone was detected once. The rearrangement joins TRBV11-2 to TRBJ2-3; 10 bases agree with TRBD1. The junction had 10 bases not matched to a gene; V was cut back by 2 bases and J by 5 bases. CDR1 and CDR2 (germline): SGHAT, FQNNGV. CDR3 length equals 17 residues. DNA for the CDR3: TGTGCCAGCAGCTTAAGCGGGACAGGGGAAGATCTAGATACGCAGTATTTT. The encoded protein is CASSLSGTGEDLDTQYF.

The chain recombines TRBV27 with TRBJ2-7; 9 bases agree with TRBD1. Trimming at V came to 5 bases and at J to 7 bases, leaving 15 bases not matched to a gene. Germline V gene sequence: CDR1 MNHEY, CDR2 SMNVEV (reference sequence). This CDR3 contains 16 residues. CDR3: CASSLKPGQGGWEQYV. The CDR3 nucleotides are TGTGCCAGCAGTCTAAAGCCGGGACAGGGAGGATGGGAGCAGTACGTC.

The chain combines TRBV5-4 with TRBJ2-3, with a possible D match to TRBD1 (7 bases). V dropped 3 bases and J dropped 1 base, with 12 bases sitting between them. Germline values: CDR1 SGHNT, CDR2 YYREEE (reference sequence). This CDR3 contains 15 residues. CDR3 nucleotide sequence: TGTGCCAGCAGCTCAGGGGGGCCCCGCACAGATACGCAGTATTTT. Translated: CASSSGGPRTDTQYF.

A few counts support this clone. CDR3 protein: CASSLAGGNQYEQYV. The DNA of the CDR3 is TGTGCCAGCAGCTTAGCGGGGGGGAATCAGTACGAGCAGTACGTC. The genes are TRBV7-2 and TRBJ2-7; 7 nucleotides agree with TRBD2. Germline V CDR1 and CDR2: SGHTA, FQGNSA. This CDR3 is 15 amino acids long. V trimming: 0 bases; J trimming: 4 bases; junction bases outside the gene matches: 6.

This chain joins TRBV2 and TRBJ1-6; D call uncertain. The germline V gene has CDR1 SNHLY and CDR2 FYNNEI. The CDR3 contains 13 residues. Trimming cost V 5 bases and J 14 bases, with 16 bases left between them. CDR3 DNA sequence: TGTGCCAGCAGTTCTGGCGGGGATAGAGCCCTCCACTTT. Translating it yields CASSSGGDRALHF.

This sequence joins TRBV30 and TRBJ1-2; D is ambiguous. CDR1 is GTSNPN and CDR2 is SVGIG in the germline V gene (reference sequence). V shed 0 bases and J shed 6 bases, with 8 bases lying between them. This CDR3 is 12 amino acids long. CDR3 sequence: CAWSVKTHGYTF. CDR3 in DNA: TGTGCCTGGAGTGTGAAGACACATGGCTACACCTTC. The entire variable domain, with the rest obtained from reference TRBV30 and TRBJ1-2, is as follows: SQTIHQWPATLVQPVGSPLSLECTVEGTSNPNLYWYRQAAGRGLQLLFYSVGIGQISSEVPQNLSASRPQDRQFILSSKKLLLSDSGFYLCAWSVKTHGYTFGSGTRLTVV.

The CDR3 region has the DNA TGCAGCGTTGAAGTGGGGGCGGGTGGCTACACCTTC. Encoded protein: CSVEVGAGGYTF. The chain is built from TRBV29-1 and TRBJ1-2; D might be TRBD1 (6 bases). Germline loops: CDR1 SQVTM, CDR2 ANQGSEA. Trimming took 1 base from V and 7 from J, leaving 10 bases between them. This CDR3 region has 12 residues.

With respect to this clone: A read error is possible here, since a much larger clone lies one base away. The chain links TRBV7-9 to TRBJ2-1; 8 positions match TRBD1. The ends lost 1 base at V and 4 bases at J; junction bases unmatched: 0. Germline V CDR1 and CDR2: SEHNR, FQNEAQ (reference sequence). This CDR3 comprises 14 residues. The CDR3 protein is CASSLGTGYNEQFF. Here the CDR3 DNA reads TGTGCCAGCAGCTTAGGGACAGGGTACAATGAGCAGTTCTTC.

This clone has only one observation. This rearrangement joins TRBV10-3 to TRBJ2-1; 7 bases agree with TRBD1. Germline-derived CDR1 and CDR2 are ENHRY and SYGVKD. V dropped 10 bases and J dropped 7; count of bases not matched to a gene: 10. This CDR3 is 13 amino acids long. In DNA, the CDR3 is TGTGCCAGCTCCCGGGACAGTCTAAATGAGCAGTTCTTC. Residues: CASSRDSLNEQFF.

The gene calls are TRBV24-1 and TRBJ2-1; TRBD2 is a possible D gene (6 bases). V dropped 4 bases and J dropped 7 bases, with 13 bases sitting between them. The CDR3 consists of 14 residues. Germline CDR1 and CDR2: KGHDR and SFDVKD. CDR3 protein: CATSEAEGRNEQFF. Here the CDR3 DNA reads TGTGCCACCAGTGAAGCAGAGGGGAGGAATGAGCAGTTCTTC.

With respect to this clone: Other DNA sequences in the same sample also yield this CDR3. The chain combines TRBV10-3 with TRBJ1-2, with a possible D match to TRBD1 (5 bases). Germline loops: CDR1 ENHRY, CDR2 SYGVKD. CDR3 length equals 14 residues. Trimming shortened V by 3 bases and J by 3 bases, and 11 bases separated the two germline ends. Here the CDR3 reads CAISDRQGDYGYTF. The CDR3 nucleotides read TGTGCCATCAGTGACAGGCAAGGGGACTATGGCTACACCTTC.

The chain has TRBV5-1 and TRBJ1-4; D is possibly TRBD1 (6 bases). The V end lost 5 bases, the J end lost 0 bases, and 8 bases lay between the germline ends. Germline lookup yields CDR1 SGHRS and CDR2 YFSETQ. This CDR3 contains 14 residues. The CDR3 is CASRQGPTNEKLFF. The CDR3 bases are TGCGCCAGCAGACAGGGTCCAACTAATGAAAAACTGTTTTTT.

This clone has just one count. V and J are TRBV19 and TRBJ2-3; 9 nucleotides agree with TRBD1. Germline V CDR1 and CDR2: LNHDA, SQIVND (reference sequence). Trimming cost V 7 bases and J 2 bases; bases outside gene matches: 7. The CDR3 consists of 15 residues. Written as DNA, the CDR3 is TGTGCCAGTACCTCGGGACAGGGAATCACAGATACGCAGTATTTT. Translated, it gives CASTSGQGITDTQYF. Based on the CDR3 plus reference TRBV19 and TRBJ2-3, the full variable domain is DGGITQSPKYLFRKEGQNVTLSCEQNLNHDAMYWYRQDPGQGLRLIYYSQIVNDFQKGDIAEGYSVSREKKESFPLTVTSAQKNPTAFYLCASTSGQGITDTQYFGPGTRLTVL.

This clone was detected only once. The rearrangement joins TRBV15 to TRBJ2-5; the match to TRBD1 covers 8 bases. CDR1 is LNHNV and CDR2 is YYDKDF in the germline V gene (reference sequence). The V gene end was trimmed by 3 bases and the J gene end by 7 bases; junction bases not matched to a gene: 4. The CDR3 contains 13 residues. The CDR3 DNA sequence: TGTGCCACCAGCAGGGGACAGGAGGGGACCCAGTACTTC. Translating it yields CATSRGQEGTQYF.

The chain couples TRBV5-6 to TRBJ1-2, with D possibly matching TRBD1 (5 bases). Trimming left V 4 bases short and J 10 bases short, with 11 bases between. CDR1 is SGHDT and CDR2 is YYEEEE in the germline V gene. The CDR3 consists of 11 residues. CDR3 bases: TGTGCCAGCAGCACCAAGGGGTCCTACACCTTC. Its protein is CASSTKGSYTF.

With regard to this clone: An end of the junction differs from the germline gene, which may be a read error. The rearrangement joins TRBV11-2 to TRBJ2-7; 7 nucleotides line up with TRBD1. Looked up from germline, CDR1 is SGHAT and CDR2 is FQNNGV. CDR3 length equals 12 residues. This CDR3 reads CASSSVPGQSSF. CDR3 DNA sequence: TGTGCCAGCAGCTCAGTCCCGGGACAGTCCTCCTTC.

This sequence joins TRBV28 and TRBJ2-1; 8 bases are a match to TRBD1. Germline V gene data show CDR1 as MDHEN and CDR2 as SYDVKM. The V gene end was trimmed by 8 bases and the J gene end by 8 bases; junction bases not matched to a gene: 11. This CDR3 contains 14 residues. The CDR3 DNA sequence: TGTGCCAGCGAAGGACAGGGATATGTCGATGAGCAGTTCTTC. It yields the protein CASEGQGYVDEQFF.

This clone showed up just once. The CDR3 region is CASSLDSQDNSPLHF. CDR3 DNA sequence: TGCGCCAGCAGCCTCGACAGTCAAGATAATTCACCCCTCCACTTT. The genes are TRBV5-1 and TRBJ1-6; D may be TRBD1 (5 bases). Germline loops: CDR1 SGHRS, CDR2 YFSETQ. This CDR3 has 15 residues. With 4 bases removed from V and 5 bases from J, the gap between germline ends came to 13 bases.

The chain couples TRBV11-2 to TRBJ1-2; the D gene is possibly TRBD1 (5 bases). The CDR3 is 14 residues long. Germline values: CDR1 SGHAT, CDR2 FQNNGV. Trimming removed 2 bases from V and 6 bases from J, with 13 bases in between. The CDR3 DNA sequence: TGTGCCAGCAGCTTAAGAACGGGGGTCAATGGCTACACCTTC. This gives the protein CASSLRTGVNGYTF.

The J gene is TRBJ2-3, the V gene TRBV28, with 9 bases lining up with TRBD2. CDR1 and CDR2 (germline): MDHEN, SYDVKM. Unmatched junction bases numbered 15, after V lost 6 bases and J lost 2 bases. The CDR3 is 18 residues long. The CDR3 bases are TGTGCCAGCAGCCCAACGATTACTAGCGGGTCTTTCACAGATACGCAGTATTTT. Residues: CASSPTITSGSFTDTQYF.